These T cell receptor beta chains were read from a single sample in a study of blood T cell repertoires in COVID-19. Assay used: immunoSEQ multiplex PCR; TCRdb lists only in-frame clones, some missing. This sample has approximately 71,000 clones, with around three quarters found just once. The sample taken for sequencing was peripheral blood. The receptors were sampled from a man aged 55 to 69 with active or convalescent COVID-19. CDR3s include the opening cysteine and the closing phenylalanine or tryptophan. D genes are given only for firm matches. Where a row states a size, it is once, few, many or the class of an expanded clone; other rows omit it.

>-|TRBV19|-|14|TRBJ2-2
CASSARDRPGELFF
TGTGCCAGTAGTGCTCGAGACAGGCCCGGGGAGCTGTTTTTT
>-|TRBV28|TRBD2|15|TRBJ2-4
CASSFGLAGINIQYF
TGTGCCAGCAGTTTTGGACTAGCGGGGATAAACATTCAGTACTTC
>-|TRBV28|-|16|TRBJ2-5
CASSPGVAALGETQYF
TGTGCCAGCAGTCCTGGAGTAGCGGCCCTAGGAGAGACCCAGTACTTC
>-|TRBV10-3|TRBD1|13|TRBJ2-3
CAIRTGATDTQYF
TGTGCCATCCGGACAGGGGCCACAGATACGCAGTATTTT
>-|TRBV4-1|TRBD2|19|TRBJ2-2
CASSQGISSGGPDTGELFF
TGCGCCAGCAGCCAAGGCATTTCTAGCGGGGGGCCGGACACCGGGGAGCTGTTTTTT
>-|TRBV5-1|TRBD1|21|TRBJ2-2
CASSLAGDRGTSWANTGELFF
TGCGCCAGCAGCTTGGCGGGGGACAGGGGTACGTCTTGGGCGAACACCGGGGAGCTGTTTTTT
>-|TRBV6-5|TRBD1|15|TRBJ2-7
CASSYSIEGASEQYF
TGTGCCAGCAGTTACTCGATAGAGGGGGCTAGCGAGCAGTACTTC
>-|TRBV12-3/TRBV12-4|TRBD1|13|TRBJ2-5
CASTLTGKETQYF
TGTGCCAGCACCCTGACAGGGAAAGAGACCCAGTACTTC
>-|TRBV19|TRBD1|16|TRBJ1-4
CASSYRGQFGNEKLFF
TGTGCCAGTAGTTACAGGGGGCAATTTGGTAATGAAAAACTGTTTTTT
>-|TRBV28|TRBD2|13|TRBJ2-7
CASRPSGGAKQYF
TGTGCCAGCAGACCTAGCGGGGGGGCCAAGCAGTACTTC
>-|TRBV19|-|16|TRBJ1-6
CASSISAGSYNSPLHF
TGTGCCAGTAGTATATCGGCAGGCTCCTATAATTCACCCCTCCACTTT
>-|TRBV28|-|16|TRBJ1-4
CASSLGLSTTNEKLFF
TGTGCCAGCAGTTTGGGCCTTTCTACAACTAATGAAAAACTGTTTTTT
>-|TRBV10-3|-|15|TRBJ2-6
CAISSGDSGANVLTF
TGTGCCATCAGTTCTGGAGACTCTGGGGCCAACGTCCTGACTTTC
>-|TRBV2|-|16|TRBJ2-3
CASSEVSPGYPDTQYF
TGTGCCAGCAGTGAAGTCTCCCCCGGGTACCCAGATACGCAGTATTTT
>-|TRBV3-1/TRBV3-2|-|13|TRBJ2-3
CATSAGSWDTQYF
TGTGCCACCTCTGCGGGGAGCTGGGATACGCAGTATTTT
>-|TRBV19|-|13|TRBJ1-2
CASNTPNRRGYTF
TGTGCCAGTAACACCCCCAACAGGCGTGGCTACACCTTC
>few|TRBV5-3|-|15|TRBJ1-1
CARSSLGGGGTEAFF
TGTGCCAGAAGCTCGCTCGGGGGTGGTGGCACTGAAGCTTTCTTT
>-|TRBV7-9|-|12|TRBJ2-4
CASSVDSSIQYF
TGTGCCAGCAGCGTGGACAGTTCGATTCAGTACTTC
>few|TRBV6-6|-|14|TRBJ2-3
CASSYASHTDTQYF
TGTGCCAGCAGTTACGCTAGCCACACAGATACGCAGTATTTT
>-|TRBV4-2|TRBD2|16|TRBJ2-1
CASSPSSGGPPNEQFF
TGTGCCAGCAGCCCTTCTAGCGGGGGGCCACCGAATGAGCAGTTCTTC
>once|TRBV30|TRBD1|14|TRBJ1-2
CAWSVVQGYYGYTF
TGTGCCTGGAGTGTAGTACAGGGGTACTATGGCTACACCTTC
>-|TRBV28|TRBD1|17|TRBJ2-3
CASSFLLTGDSTDTQYF
TGTGCCAGCAGTTTCCTCCTGACAGGGGACAGCACAGATACGCAGTATTTT
>-|TRBV29-1|-|15|TRBJ2-3
CSVEGPLYSSDTQYF
TGCAGCGTTGAAGGCCCCCTCTACTCTTCGGATACGCAGTATTTT
>-|TRBV10-3|TRBD1|13|TRBJ1-6
CASRGTVNSPLHF
TGTGCCTCCCGGGGGACAGTAAATTCACCCCTCCACTTT
>-|TRBV7-6|TRBD2|16|TRBJ2-2
CASSPGLAGGEGELFF
TGTGCCAGCAGCCCTGGACTAGCGGGGGGTGAGGGGGAGCTGTTTTTT
>-|TRBV27|-|13|TRBJ1-1
CASSFRRNTEAFF
TGTGCCAGCAGTTTTAGGAGGAACACTGAAGCTTTCTTT
>-|TRBV28|-|13|TRBJ2-7
CASSRGPRYEQYF
TGTGCCAGCAGCCGCGGGCCAAGGTACGAGCAGTACTTC
>once|TRBV5-1|-|15|TRBJ1-3
CASSYQGKAGNTIYF
TGCGCCAGCAGCTATCAGGGGAAGGCTGGAAACACCATATATTTT
>-|TRBV23-1|-|11|TRBJ2-2
CASSLFGELFF
TGCGCCAGCAGTCTATTCGGGGAGCTGTTTTTT
>-|TRBV27|-|15|TRBJ2-7
CASSGGARSSYEQYF
TGTGCCAGCAGCGGAGGGGCGCGGAGCTCCTACGAGCAGTACTTC
>-|TRBV3-1/TRBV3-2|-|13|TRBJ1-4
CASQQTPNEKLFF
TGTGCCAGTCAACAGACCCCTAATGAAAAACTGTTTTTT
>-|TRBV4-2|TRBD2|13|TRBJ2-7
CASSQGTSDEQYF
TGTGCCAGCAGCCAAGGGACTAGCGACGAGCAGTACTTC
>-|TRBV5-1|-|14|TRBJ2-3
CASSLWQGTDTQYF
TGCGCCAGCAGCTTGTGGCAGGGCACAGATACGCAGTATTTT
>-|TRBV25-1|-|12|TRBJ1-3
CASSELGNTIYF
TGTGCCAGCAGTGAATTAGGAAACACCATATATTTT
>-|TRBV19|-|14|TRBJ1-5
CASSIGGPGQPQHF
TGTGCCAGTAGTATAGGTGGACCAGGGCAGCCCCAGCATTTT
>-|TRBV10-3|-|11|TRBJ2-1
CAISDRREQFF
TGTGCCATCAGTGATCGGCGGGAGCAGTTCTTC
>-|TRBV2|TRBD1|17|TRBJ1-2
CASKRGTGTGAHYGYTF
TGTGCCAGCAAACGGGGCACCGGGACAGGGGCCCATTATGGCTACACCTTC
>once|TRBV19|-|13|TRBJ2-7
CASMVPNTYEQYF
TGTGCCAGTATGGTTCCGAACACCTACGAGCAGTACTTC
>-|TRBV4-2|-|14|TRBJ2-5
CASSQEPQQETQYF
TGTGCCAGCAGCCAAGAACCCCAGCAAGAGACCCAGTACTTC
>-|TRBV15|-|15|TRBJ1-3
CATSRDGNSGNTIYF
TGTGCCACCAGCAGAGACGGGAACTCTGGAAACACCATATATTTT
>-|TRBV7-2|TRBD1|14|TRBJ2-7
CASSPPGGTYEQYF
TGTGCCAGCAGCCCGCCAGGGGGCACCTACGAGCAGTACTTC
>-|TRBV7-9|-|17|TRBJ1-6
CASSLAAGPFNNSPLHF
TGTGCCAGCAGCTTAGCGGCGGGACCGTTTAATAATTCACCCCTCCACTTT
>-|TRBV19|-|14|TRBJ1-6
CASSIDPVDSPLHF
TGTGCCAGTAGTATAGACCCAGTTGATTCACCCCTCCACTTT
>-|TRBV19|-|12|TRBJ2-7
CASARGWDEQYF
TGTGCCAGTGCTCGGGGTTGGGACGAGCAGTACTTC
>-|TRBV5-1|TRBD1|15|TRBJ1-6
CASSLQAGGNSPLHF
TGCGCCAGCAGCTTGCAGGCAGGGGGTAATTCACCCCTCCACTTT
>few|TRBV5-4|-|16|TRBJ2-3
CATSPPPGASTDTQYF
TGTGCCACCTCCCCACCCCCCGGTGCCAGCACAGATACGCAGTATTTT
>-|TRBV9|-|16|TRBJ2-1
CASSVVEGYLYNEQFF
TGTGCCAGCAGCGTAGTGGAGGGGTATCTCTACAATGAGCAGTTCTTC